The 8 T cell receptor beta chains below were found in one sample sequenced in a study of cytomegalovirus exposure and HLA in healthy donors. Profiled with immunoSEQ multiplex PCR; TCRdb holds only in-frame clones, not every one. The table shows tens of thousands of clones, with around 93% occurring only once. The sample was PBMCs. These receptors were collected from a man aged 18 to 30 in good health and CMV-seronegative.

The V gene is TRBV13, the J gene TRBJ2-3; the match to TRBD2 covers 7 bases. CDR1 is PRHDT, CDR2 FYEKMQ, per germline (reference sequence). This CDR3 is 14 amino acids long. J gave up 5 bases and V 4 bases, and 6 bases lay outside the gene matches. The CDR3, as DNA: TGTGCCAGCAGCTCCGGACTAGTTCGAGATACGCAGTATTTT. The encoded protein is CASSSGLVRDTQYF.

This rearrangement joins TRBV30 to TRBJ2-3; 7 bases map to TRBD2. CDR3 length: 15 residues. The ends lost 0 bases at V and 8 bases at J; junction bases unmatched: 11. Germline CDR1 and CDR2: GTSNPN and SVGIG (reference sequence). The CDR3 here is CAWSVRSGIGRTQYF. For the CDR3, the DNA is TGTGCCTGGAGTGTACGAAGCGGGATAGGGCGTACGCAGTATTTT.

On this clone: The junction differs from germline at one of its ends, possibly a read error. The chain carries TRBV28 and TRBJ2-7, with 12 bases that match TRBD2. Germline values: CDR1 MDHEN, CDR2 SYDVKM. The CDR3 is 12 residues long. CDR3 region: CASSPRGTSGSF. CDR3 nucleotides: TGTGCCAGCAGCCCCCGCGGGACTAGCGGGTCCTTC.

The V call is TRBV27, the J call TRBJ2-7, with 10 bases identical to TRBD1. Germline CDR1 is MNHEY and CDR2 is SMNVEV (reference sequence). J was trimmed by 0 bases and V by 8 bases; bases with no gene match: 10. This CDR3 contains 16 residues. The CDR3 bases are TGTGCCAGCGCGAGGACCGGACAGGGGGGCTCCTACGAGCAGTACTTC. Translating it yields CASARTGQGGSYEQYF.

This chain joins TRBV10-3 and TRBJ1-2; the D gene is possibly TRBD1 (6 bases). From germline, CDR1 is ENHRY and CDR2 SYGVKD. Trimming took 2 bases from V and 3 from J, leaving 10 bases between them. This CDR3 comprises 14 residues. CDR3 in DNA: TGTGCCATCAGTGAGACAGGGCGCCACTATGGCTACACCTTC. It specifies CAISETGRHYGYTF.

J is TRBJ2-2 and V is TRBV13, with TRBD2 matching 11 bases. There are 19 residues in the CDR3. The V and J ends lost 2 bases and 1 base, in that order; junction bases with no gene match: 9. Germline V gives CDR1 PRHDT, CDR2 FYEKMQ (reference sequence). The CDR3 DNA reads as TGTGCCAGCAGCTTAATAGCGGGAGGGCCCTCTTGGAACACCGGGGAGCTGTTTTTT. Translating gives CASSLIAGGPSWNTGELFF.

V usage is TRBV5-6 and J usage is TRBJ2-3; 8 bases map to TRBD1. This CDR3 contains 16 residues. Per the germline V gene, CDR1 is SGHDT and CDR2 is YYEEEE. The V segment lost 1 base and the J segment 4 bases; nucleotides outside the gene matches: 8. Here the CDR3 DNA reads TGTGCCAGCAGCTTGAGCCGACAGGGGCCTGCAGATACGCAGTATTTT. This encodes CASSLSRQGPADTQYF.

V gene TRBV27 combines with J gene TRBJ2-1; possible D gene TRBD2, 5 bases. Deletions cut 5 bases from V and 8 bases from J, with 19 bases between. The CDR3 has 15 residues. Germline V gives CDR1 MNHEY, CDR2 SMNVEV (reference sequence). CDR3 nucleotides: TGTGCCAGCAGTCCGGGCCTAGCCCCTCAGGATGAGCAGTTCTTC. This translates into CASSPGLAPQDEQFF.